This entry lists 5 T cell receptor beta chains sequenced from one sample in a study of cytomegalovirus exposure and HLA in healthy donors. The PCR made use of 60 Vbeta and 13 Jbeta primers. The repertoire was sequenced with immunoSEQ multiplex PCR; TCRdb's copy has only in-frame clones and lacks some. Of roughly 300,000 clones listed, 86% are singletons. Sequencing was carried out using PBMCs. These receptors all stem from a man aged 40-50 years in good health and CMV-seropositive.

This clone was recorded only once. The J gene is TRBJ1-1, the V gene TRBV28; TRBD1 is a possible D gene (5 bases). The CDR3 extends over 13 amino acids. The germline V and J ends were trimmed by 5 bases and 3 bases, with 10 bases remaining between them. In germline, CDR1 is MDHEN, CDR2 SYDVKM. CDR3 nucleotide sequence: TGTGCCAGCAGTCTGGGAGGGGACACTGAAGCTTTCTTT. Protein: CASSLGGDTEAFF.

The chain couples TRBV7-3 to TRBJ2-1; TRBD1 agrees at 8 bases. There are 18 residues in the CDR3. Germline loops: CDR1 SGHTA, CDR2 FQGTGA. V lost 0 bases, J lost 4 bases, and 11 bases stayed unmatched. This CDR3 reads CASSLTRVAGGAYNEQFF. Written as DNA, the CDR3 is TGTGCCAGCAGCTTAACGAGGGTAGCAGGGGGCGCGTACAATGAGCAGTTCTTC.

The J gene is TRBJ2-7, the V gene TRBV18; D is possibly TRBD2 (7 bases). Germline CDR1 is KGHSH and CDR2 is LQKENI. Trimming pared 3 bases from V and 1 base from J, leaving 19 bases between. There are 17 residues in the CDR3. CDR3 sequence (DNA): TGTGCCAGCTCACCCACCTTCGGGGGGCCTGGGTCCTACGAGCAGTACTTC. Residues: CASSPTFGGPGSYEQYF.

The chain is built from TRBV7-8 and TRBJ2-5, with a weak D call TRBD1 (6 bases). The DNA end is a closer match to TRBJ2-7, so the J assignment may be wrong. This CDR3 is built from 14 residues. CDR1 is SGHVS, CDR2 FQNEAQ, per germline. The CDR3 reads CASSLGTVTNEQYF. The CDR3 coding sequence is TGTGCCAGCAGCTTAGGGACAGTAACTAACGAGCAGTACTTC.

The chain has TRBV7-9 and TRBJ1-1; D unclear. Trimming removed 7 bases at V and 0 bases at J, with 9 bases between. The germline V gene has CDR1 SEHNR and CDR2 FQNEAQ (reference sequence). The CDR3 contains 13 residues. The CDR3 spells CASNPGLNTEAFF. As DNA, the CDR3 is TGTGCCAGCAACCCGGGGTTGAACACTGAAGCTTTCTTT.